A selection of T cell receptor beta chains follows, all from one sample in a study of T cell repertoires and HLA-DP antigens. No antigen is known for these receptors. Clones were sequenced by immunoSEQ multiplex PCR, and TCRdb holds only the in-frame ones, with some missing. The sample holds some 89,000 clones; roughly 86% are singletons and the top ten take approximately 1.5%. Source material: CD4+ T cells from PBMCs. These receptors came from a man aged 50 or older in good health and CMV-seronegative. CDR3s include the opening cysteine and the closing phenylalanine or tryptophan. Each record gives: V gene, D gene, clone size, J gene, CDR3 protein, CDR3 DNA. A D gene is named only where the DNA matches it firmly. For some rows the clone size is stated as once, few or many, or as a class when expanded; others skip it.

v_gene: TRBV2
d_gene: -
abundance: -
j_gene: TRBJ1-2
CDR3aa: CATKAVPGPGHYGYTF
CDR3nt: TGTGCCACCAAAGCGGTCCCGGGACCGGGACACTATGGCTACACCTTC

v_gene: TRBV7-9
d_gene: TRBD1
abundance: -
j_gene: TRBJ1-1
CDR3aa: CASSLEGQGEAFF
CDR3nt: TGTGCCAGCAGCTTAGAGGGACAGGGCGAAGCTTTCTTT

v_gene: TRBV6-6
d_gene: -
abundance: -
j_gene: TRBJ1-2
CDR3aa: CASSYSTGYGGYTF
CDR3nt: TGTGCCAGCAGTTACTCAACAGGGTATGGCGGCTACACCTTC

v_gene: TRBV7-8
d_gene: -
abundance: once
j_gene: TRBJ2-2
CDR3aa: CASSKDISGELFF
CDR3nt: TGTGCCAGCAGCAAAGACATATCCGGGGAGCTGTTTTTT

v_gene: TRBV10-3
d_gene: -
abundance: -
j_gene: TRBJ2-7
CDR3aa: CATRPGPGEQYF
CDR3nt: TGTGCCACCCGGCCCGGGCCAGGGGAGCAGTACTTC

v_gene: TRBV7-2
d_gene: -
abundance: -
j_gene: TRBJ2-1
CDR3aa: CASSLVAGAGYNNEQFF
CDR3nt: TGTGCCAGCAGCTTAGTTGCGGGCGCGGGATATAACAATGAGCAGTTCTTC

v_gene: TRBV7-8
d_gene: -
abundance: -
j_gene: TRBJ1-2
CDR3aa: CASSITGSGYGYTF
CDR3nt: TGTGCCAGCAGCATCACAGGGAGCGGGTATGGCTACACCTTC

v_gene: TRBV6-5
d_gene: -
abundance: -
j_gene: TRBJ1-6
CDR3aa: CASSHRESPLHF
CDR3nt: TGTGCCAGCAGCCACAGGGAGTCACCCCTCCACTTT

v_gene: TRBV6-1
d_gene: -
abundance: -
j_gene: TRBJ2-3
CDR3aa: CASSEVLATDTQYF
CDR3nt: TGTGCCAGCAGTGAAGTACTTGCCACAGATACGCAGTATTTT

v_gene: TRBV7-8
d_gene: -
abundance: few
j_gene: TRBJ2-1
CDR3aa: CASSLGVVYNEQFF
CDR3nt: TGTGCCAGCAGCTTAGGAGTAGTCTACAATGAGCAGTTCTTC

v_gene: TRBV6-6
d_gene: -
abundance: few
j_gene: TRBJ1-1
CDR3aa: CASSHIRVNTEAFF
CDR3nt: TGTGCCAGCAGTCACATCAGGGTAAACACTGAAGCTTTCTTT

v_gene: TRBV4-3
d_gene: -
abundance: -
j_gene: TRBJ1-3
CDR3aa: CASSQEPLTDLSGNTIYF
CDR3nt: TGCGCCAGCAGCCAGGAACCATTGACAGATTTATCTGGAAACACCATATATTTT

v_gene: TRBV6-5
d_gene: TRBD1
abundance: -
j_gene: TRBJ1-2
CDR3aa: CASSFDRGVEGYTF
CDR3nt: TGTGCCAGCAGTTTTGACAGGGGGGTTGAGGGCTACACCTTC

v_gene: TRBV11-2
d_gene: TRBD2
abundance: -
j_gene: TRBJ2-5
CDR3aa: CASSSGSGAQETQYF
CDR3nt: TGTGCCAGCAGCTCTGGTAGCGGGGCCCAAGAGACCCAGTACTTC

v_gene: TRBV9
d_gene: -
abundance: -
j_gene: TRBJ1-1
CDR3aa: CASSRSDSWRTEAFF
CDR3nt: TGTGCCAGCAGCCGCTCGGACAGTTGGAGAACTGAAGCTTTCTTT

v_gene: TRBV30
d_gene: -
abundance: -
j_gene: TRBJ1-1
CDR3aa: CAWAIQGAAFF
CDR3nt: TGTGCCTGGGCCATACAGGGCGCAGCTTTCTTT

v_gene: TRBV7-6
d_gene: -
abundance: once
j_gene: TRBJ2-5
CDR3aa: CASSFLGQETQYF
CDR3nt: TGTGCCAGCAGCTTTCTGGGACAAGAGACCCAGTACTTC

v_gene: TRBV5-1
d_gene: -
abundance: many
j_gene: TRBJ2-7
CDR3aa: CASTPSAGAGYEQYF
CDR3nt: TGCGCCAGCACCCCTTCCGCCGGGGCGGGATACGAGCAGTACTTC

v_gene: TRBV7-9
d_gene: -
abundance: few
j_gene: TRBJ1-2
CDR3aa: CASSPQGFGYGYTF
CDR3nt: TGTGCCAGCAGCCCACAGGGTTTCGGCTATGGCTACACCTTC

v_gene: TRBV7-9
d_gene: -
abundance: -
j_gene: TRBJ1-1
CDR3aa: CASSLGTNTEAFF
CDR3nt: TGTGCCAGCAGCTTGGGGACCAACACTGAAGCTTTCTTT

v_gene: TRBV9
d_gene: -
abundance: few
j_gene: TRBJ1-1
CDR3aa: CASSAAAGGVWTEAFF
CDR3nt: TGTGCCAGCAGCGCAGCCGCCGGGGGCGTATGGACTGAAGCTTTCTTT

v_gene: TRBV4-3
d_gene: -
abundance: -
j_gene: TRBJ2-7
CDR3aa: CASSQDSTKAGQYF
CDR3nt: TGCGCCAGCAGCCAAGATAGTACGAAAGCGGGTCAGTACTTC

v_gene: TRBV19
d_gene: -
abundance: -
j_gene: TRBJ2-1
CDR3aa: CASSIDWADYNEQFF
CDR3nt: TGTGCCAGTAGTATAGATTGGGCAGACTACAATGAGCAGTTCTTC